This note documents a single TCR beta chain sequence. The antigen is unknown. CDR1 DFQATT and CDR2 SNEGSKA come from the germline V gene (reference sequence). The CDR3 consists of 14 residues. The V gene lost 6 bases and the J gene lost 9 bases, with 23 bases spanning the gap. This record comes from a study of glioma-infiltrating T cells. TCR alpha and beta CDR3 regions were amplified from RNA using iRepertoire nested multiplex PCR. One-step reverse transcription and amplification started from roughly 100-400 ng of tissue mRNA or PBMC total RNA. TCRdb used MiXCR to reprocess the multiplex PCR reads, holding one entry per CDR3 protein. This sample has 150,000 or so distinct CDR3 sequences, with approximately 40% found just once. Whole-study results and caveats: Tissue and blood shared very few CDR3 sequences. Above-expected tissue-blood divergence occurred in all gliomas, most in low-grade ones.

The origin of this receptor is a human donor with low-grade glioma or glioblastoma, undergoing nonglioma brain surgery, or in good health (not recorded which). V gene TRBV20-1 combines with J gene TRBJ2-5; D could derive from TRBD1 or TRBD2 (5 bases each). The sequenced sample consisted of glioma tissue, nonneoplastic brain tissue, or PBMCs (not recorded which). The CDR3 bases are TGCAGTGCGATGGAGAACTATCTCTTGGGGGCCCAGTACTTC. Its protein is CSAMENYLLGAQYF.